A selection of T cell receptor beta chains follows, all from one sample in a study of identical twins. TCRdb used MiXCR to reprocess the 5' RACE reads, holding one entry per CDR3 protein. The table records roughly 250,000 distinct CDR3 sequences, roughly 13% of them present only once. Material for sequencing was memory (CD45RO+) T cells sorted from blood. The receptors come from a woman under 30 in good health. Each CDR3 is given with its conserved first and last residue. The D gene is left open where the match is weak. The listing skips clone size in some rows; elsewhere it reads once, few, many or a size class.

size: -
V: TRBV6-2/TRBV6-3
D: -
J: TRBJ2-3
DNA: TGTGCCAGCACCCCCGGGGAGCAACAGGTAGATACGCAGTATTTT
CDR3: CASTPGEQQVDTQYF

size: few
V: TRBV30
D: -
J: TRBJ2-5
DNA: TGTGCCTGGAGTAAGGGATTCAGGACCCTCAAGGGGGAGACCCAGTACTTC
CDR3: CAWSKGFRTLKGETQYF

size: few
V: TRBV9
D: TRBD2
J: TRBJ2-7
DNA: TGTGCCAGCAGCGCGACTAGCGCGTCCTACGAGCAGTACTTC
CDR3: CASSATSASYEQYF

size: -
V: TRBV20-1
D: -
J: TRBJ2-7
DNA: TGCAGTGCTAGAGATCCACGGACCTCCTACGAGCAGTACTTC
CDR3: CSARDPRTSYEQYF

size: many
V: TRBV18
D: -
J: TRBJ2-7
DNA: TGTGCCAGCTCACCGGGGGAGTACGAGCAGTACTTC
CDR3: CASSPGEYEQYF

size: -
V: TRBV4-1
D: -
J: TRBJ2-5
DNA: TGCGCCAGCAGCCCGACCGGAGGGGGAACCTCGAAGAGAGAAGAGACCCAGTACTTC
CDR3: CASSPTGGGTSKREETQYF

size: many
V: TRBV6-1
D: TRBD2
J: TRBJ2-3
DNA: TGTGCCAGCAGTGAAGTTGCGGGAGGGATAAATACGCAGTATTTT
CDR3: CASSEVAGGINTQYF

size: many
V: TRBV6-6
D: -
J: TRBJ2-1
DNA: TGTGCCAGCAGTTATCGGCTGGAGCAGTTCTTC
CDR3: CASSYRLEQFF

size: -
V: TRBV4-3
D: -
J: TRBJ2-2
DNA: TGCGCCAGCAATGATGGGCTGAACACCGGGGAGCTGTTTTTT
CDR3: CASNDGLNTGELFF

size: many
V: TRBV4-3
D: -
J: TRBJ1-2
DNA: TGCGCCAGCAGCCAAGGCCCGGGAGAGGGATATGGCTACACCTTC
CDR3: CASSQGPGEGYGYTF

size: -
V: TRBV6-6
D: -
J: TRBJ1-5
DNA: TGTGCCAGCAGGTCCCGATCTGGTCAGCCCCAGCATTTT
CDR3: CASRSRSGQPQHF

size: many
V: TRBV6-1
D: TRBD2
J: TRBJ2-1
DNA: TGTGCCAGCAGTCGACGGGGCGGGGGGGAATCCTACAATGAGCAGTTCTTC
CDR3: CASSRRGGGESYNEQFF

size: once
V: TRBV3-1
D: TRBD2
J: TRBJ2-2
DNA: TGTGCCAGCAGCCAAATTGGGGTTAGCGGGGACACCGGGGAGCTGTTTTTT
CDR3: CASSQIGVSGDTGELFF

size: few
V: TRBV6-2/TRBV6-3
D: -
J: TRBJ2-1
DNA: TGTGCCAGCAGTTATAAGGACCTTGAGCAGTTCTTC
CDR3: CASSYKDLEQFF

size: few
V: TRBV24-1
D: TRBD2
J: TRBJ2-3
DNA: TGTGCCACCAGCGCAGCGGGGGGCACAGATACGCAGTATTTT
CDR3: CATSAAGGTDTQYF

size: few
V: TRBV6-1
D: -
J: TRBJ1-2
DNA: TGTGCCAGCAGAGCACAGGGTCGCTCTGGCTACACCTTC
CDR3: CASRAQGRSGYTF

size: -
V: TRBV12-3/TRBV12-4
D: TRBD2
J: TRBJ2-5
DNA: TGTGCCAGCAGTTTACGGGGGGTTTCGAAAGAGACCCAGTACTTC
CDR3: CASSLRGVSKETQYF

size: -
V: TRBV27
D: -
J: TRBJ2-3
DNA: TGTGCCAGCAGTTTCCGGACTGCAGATACGCAGTATTTT
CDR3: CASSFRTADTQYF

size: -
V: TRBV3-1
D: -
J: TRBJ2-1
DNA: TGTGCCAGCAGCCTGCCGAAGGGGTGGGACAATGAGCAGTTCTTC
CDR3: CASSLPKGWDNEQFF

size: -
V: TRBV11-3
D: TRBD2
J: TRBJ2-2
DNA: TGTGCCAGCAGCTTGCGGGGGGCGAGGCGGGCCGGGGAGCTGTTTTTT
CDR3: CASSLRGARRAGELFF

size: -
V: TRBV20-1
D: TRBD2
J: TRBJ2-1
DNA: TGCAGTGCTAGATCGGCGGGGGTCCCCTATGAGCAGTTCTTC
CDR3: CSARSAGVPYEQFF

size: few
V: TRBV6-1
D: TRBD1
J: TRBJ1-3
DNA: TGTGCCAGCAGCGTCGGGACAGGGGGAACCTCTGGAAACACCATATATTTT
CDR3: CASSVGTGGTSGNTIYF

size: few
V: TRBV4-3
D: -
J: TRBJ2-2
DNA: TGCGCCAGCAGCCAAGAAAGCGGCCTCAGGACCGGGGAGCTGTTTTTT
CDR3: CASSQESGLRTGELFF

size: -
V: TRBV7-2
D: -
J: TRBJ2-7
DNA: TGTGCCAGCAGCTCCGGAGGGGCTATTTACGAGCAGTACTTC
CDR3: CASSSGGAIYEQYF

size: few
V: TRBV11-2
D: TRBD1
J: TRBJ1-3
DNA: TGTGCCAGCAGCTTAGCACAGGGGGCAGGAGGAAACACCATATATTTT
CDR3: CASSLAQGAGGNTIYF

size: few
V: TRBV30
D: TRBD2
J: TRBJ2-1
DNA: TGTGCCTGGAGTGTAGAAGCGGGAGTTCGGAATGAGCAGTTCTTC
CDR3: CAWSVEAGVRNEQFF

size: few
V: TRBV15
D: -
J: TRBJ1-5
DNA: TGTGCCACCAGCAGAGAAAAGGATCAGCCCCAGCATTTT
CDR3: CATSREKDQPQHF

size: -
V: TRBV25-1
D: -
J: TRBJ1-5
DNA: TGTGCCAGCAGTGAAGCGCGGGTCGCTCAGCCCCAGCATTTT
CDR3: CASSEARVAQPQHF

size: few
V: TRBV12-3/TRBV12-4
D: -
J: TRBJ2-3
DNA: TGTGCCAGCAGTTTGGTCCCGGATACGCAGTATTTT
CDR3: CASSLVPDTQYF

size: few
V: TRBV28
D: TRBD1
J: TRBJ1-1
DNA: TGTGCCAGCAGCTCCGGGACAGGGTTCACTGAAGCTTTCTTT
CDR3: CASSSGTGFTEAFF

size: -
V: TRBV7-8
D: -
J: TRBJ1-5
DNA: TGTGCCAGCAGCTTAGAAGGGGAGGGAAATCAGCCCCAGCATTTT
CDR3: CASSLEGEGNQPQHF

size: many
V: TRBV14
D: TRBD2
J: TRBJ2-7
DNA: TGTGCCAGCAGCCTTCGACTAGCGGGGGGAAGGGAGCAGTACTTC
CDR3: CASSLRLAGGREQYF

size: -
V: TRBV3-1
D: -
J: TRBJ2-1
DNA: TGTGCCAGCAGCCAACTAGGCAGCGGCTCCTACAATGAGCAGTTCTTC
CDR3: CASSQLGSGSYNEQFF

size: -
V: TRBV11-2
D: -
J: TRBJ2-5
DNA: TGTGCCAGCAGTGGGGACCTTCAAGAGACCCAGTACTTC
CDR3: CASSGDLQETQYF

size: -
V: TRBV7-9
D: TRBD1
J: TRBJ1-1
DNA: TGTGCCAGCAGCCCCGGACAGGGAGGCAGGGACACTGAAGCTTTCTTT
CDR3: CASSPGQGGRDTEAFF

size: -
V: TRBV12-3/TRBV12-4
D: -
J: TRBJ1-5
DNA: TGTGCCAGCAGTTTATGGGGAGGGTGGGGCAATCAGCCCCAGCATTTT
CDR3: CASSLWGGWGNQPQHF

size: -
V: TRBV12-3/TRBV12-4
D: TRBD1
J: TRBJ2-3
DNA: TGTGCCAGCAGTCCCCAAACAGGGGTTCTAGATACGCAGTATTTT
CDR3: CASSPQTGVLDTQYF

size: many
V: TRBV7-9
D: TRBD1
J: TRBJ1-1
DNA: TGTGCCAGCAGCGTACAGGGGGGAGCTTTCTTT
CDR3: CASSVQGGAFF

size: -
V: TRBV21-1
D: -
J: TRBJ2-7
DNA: TGTGCCAGCAGCGGACGAAGGGGGCAGGGTGTATACGAGCAGTACTTC
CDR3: CASSGRRGQGVYEQYF

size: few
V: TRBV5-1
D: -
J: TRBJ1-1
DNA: TGCGCCAGCAGCCCAGGGAGTTCGAGACAGTCGAACACTGAAGCTTTCTTT
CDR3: CASSPGSSRQSNTEAFF

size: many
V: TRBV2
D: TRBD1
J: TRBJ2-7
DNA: TGTGCCAGCAGGGGACAGATTAGCTCCTACGAGCAGTACTTC
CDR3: CASRGQISSYEQYF

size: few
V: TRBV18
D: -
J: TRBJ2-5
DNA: TGTGCCAGCTCACTTCAGGCACAAGAGACCCAGTACTTC
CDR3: CASSLQAQETQYF

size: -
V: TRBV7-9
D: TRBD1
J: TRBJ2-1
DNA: TGTGCCAGCAGCATCAGGACAGGGCCTACCTACAATGAGCAGTTCTTC
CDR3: CASSIRTGPTYNEQFF

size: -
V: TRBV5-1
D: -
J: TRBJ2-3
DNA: TGCGCCAGCAGCTTGGAAAGTTTCACAGATACGCAGTATTTT
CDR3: CASSLESFTDTQYF

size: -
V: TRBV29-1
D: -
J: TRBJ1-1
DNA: TGCAGCGAGGGGGACACTGAAGCTTTCTTT
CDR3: CSEGDTEAFF

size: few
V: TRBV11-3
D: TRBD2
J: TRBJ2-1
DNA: TGTGCCAGCAGCTTGGGACTAGCGCGGCATGAGCAGTTCTTC
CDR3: CASSLGLARHEQFF

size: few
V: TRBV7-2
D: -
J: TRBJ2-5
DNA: TGTGCCAGCAGCTTAGATTGGGTCACGGAGACCCAGTACTTC
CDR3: CASSLDWVTETQYF

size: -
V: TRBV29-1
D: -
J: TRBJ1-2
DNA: TGCAGCGTTGAAGATCGAAACAGAGCCTATGGCTACACCTTC
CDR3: CSVEDRNRAYGYTF

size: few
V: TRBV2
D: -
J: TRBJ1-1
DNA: TGTGCCAGCGGAGCCAGATTGAACACTGAAGCTTTCTTT
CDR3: CASGARLNTEAFF

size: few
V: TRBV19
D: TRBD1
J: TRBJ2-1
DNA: TGTGCCAGTAGTATAGTAGGGGGCAACAATGAGCAGTTCTTC
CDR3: CASSIVGGNNEQFF

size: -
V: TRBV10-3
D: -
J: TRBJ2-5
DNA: TGTGCCATCAGTGTCGGGGCAACAGTTCTCCACCAAGAGACCCAGTACTTC
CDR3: CAISVGATVLHQETQYF

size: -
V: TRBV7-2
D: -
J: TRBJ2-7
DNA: TGTGCCAGCAGCTCACTCTATGGGGCCGGCTACGAGCAGTACTTC
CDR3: CASSSLYGAGYEQYF

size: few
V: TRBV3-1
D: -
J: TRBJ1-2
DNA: TGTGCCAGCAGCCAAAGGGTCGCAGCTAACTATGGCTACACCTTC
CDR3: CASSQRVAANYGYTF